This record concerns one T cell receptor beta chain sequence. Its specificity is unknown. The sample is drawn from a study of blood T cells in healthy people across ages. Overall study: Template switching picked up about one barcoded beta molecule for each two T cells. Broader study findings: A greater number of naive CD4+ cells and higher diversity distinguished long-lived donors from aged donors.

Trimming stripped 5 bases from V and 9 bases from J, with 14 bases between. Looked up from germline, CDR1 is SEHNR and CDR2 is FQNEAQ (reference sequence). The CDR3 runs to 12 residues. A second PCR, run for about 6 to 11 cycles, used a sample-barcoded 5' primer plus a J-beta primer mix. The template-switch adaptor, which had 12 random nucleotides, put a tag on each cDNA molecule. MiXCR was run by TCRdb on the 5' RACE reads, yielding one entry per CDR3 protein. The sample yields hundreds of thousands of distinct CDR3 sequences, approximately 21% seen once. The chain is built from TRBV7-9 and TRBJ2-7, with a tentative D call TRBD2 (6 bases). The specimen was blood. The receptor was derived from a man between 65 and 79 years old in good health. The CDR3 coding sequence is TGTGCCAGCAGCCAGACTAGTCACGGGCAGTACTTC. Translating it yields CASSQTSHGQYF.